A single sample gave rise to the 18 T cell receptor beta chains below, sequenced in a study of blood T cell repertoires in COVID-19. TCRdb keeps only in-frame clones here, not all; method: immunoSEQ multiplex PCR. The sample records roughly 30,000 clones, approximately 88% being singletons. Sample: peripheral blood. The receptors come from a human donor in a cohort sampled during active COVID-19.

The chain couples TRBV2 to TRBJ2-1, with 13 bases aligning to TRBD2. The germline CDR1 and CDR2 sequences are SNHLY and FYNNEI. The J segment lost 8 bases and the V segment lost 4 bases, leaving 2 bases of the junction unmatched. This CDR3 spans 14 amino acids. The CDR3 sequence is CASSGTSGGYEQFF. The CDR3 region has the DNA TGTGCCAGCAGTGGGACTAGCGGGGGCTATGAGCAGTTCTTC.

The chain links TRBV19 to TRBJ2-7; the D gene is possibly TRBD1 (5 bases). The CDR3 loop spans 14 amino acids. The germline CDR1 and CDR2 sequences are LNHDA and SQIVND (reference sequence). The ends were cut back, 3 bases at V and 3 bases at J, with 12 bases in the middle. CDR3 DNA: TGTGCCAGTAGTATGGGGCCAGTTTACTACGAGCAGTACTTC. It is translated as CASSMGPVYYEQYF.

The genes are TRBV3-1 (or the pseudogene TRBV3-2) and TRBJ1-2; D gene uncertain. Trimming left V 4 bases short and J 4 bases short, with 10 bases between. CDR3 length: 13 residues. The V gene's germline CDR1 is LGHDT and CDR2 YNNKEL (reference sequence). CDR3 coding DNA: TGTGCCAGCAGCCTCACCGCGGCCTATGGCTACACCTTC. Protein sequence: CASSLTAAYGYTF.

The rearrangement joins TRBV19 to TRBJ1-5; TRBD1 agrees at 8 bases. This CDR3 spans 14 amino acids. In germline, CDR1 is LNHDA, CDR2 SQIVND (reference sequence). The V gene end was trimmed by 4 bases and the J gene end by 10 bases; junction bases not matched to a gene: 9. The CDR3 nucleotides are TGTGCCAGTAGTACTGCGGACAGGGTCCCACCCCAGCATTTT. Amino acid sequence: CASSTADRVPPQHF.

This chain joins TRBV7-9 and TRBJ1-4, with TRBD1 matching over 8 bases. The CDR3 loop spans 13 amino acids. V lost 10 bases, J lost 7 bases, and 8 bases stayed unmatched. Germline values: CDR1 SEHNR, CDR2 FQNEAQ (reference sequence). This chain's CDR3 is CATRGGQGEKLFF. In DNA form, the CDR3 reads TGTGCCACCAGGGGAGGACAGGGTGAAAAACTGTTTTTT.

The CDR3 protein is CASSESLVGTGIKAFF. The CDR3 DNA reads TGTGCCAGCAGTGAATCTCTGGTTGGGACAGGGATCAAGGCTTTCTTT. The V and J genes are TRBV6-1 and TRBJ1-1, with TRBD1 matching over 9 bases. Trimming took 2 bases from V and 11 from J; bases not matched to a gene: 15. Germline V gene data show CDR1 as MNHNS and CDR2 as SASEGT. The CDR3 is made up of 16 amino acids.

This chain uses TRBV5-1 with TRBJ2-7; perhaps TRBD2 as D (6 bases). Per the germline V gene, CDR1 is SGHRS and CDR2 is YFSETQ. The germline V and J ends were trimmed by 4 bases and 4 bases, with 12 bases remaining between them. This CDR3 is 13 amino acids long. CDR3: CASSQESGYEQYF. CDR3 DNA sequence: TGCGCCAGCAGCCAAGAGAGCGGGTACGAGCAGTACTTC.

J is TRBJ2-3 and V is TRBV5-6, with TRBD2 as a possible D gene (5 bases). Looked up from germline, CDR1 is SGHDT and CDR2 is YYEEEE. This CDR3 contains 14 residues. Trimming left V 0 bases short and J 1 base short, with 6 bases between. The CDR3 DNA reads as TGTGCCAGCAGCTTGGGTAGCGGCACAGATACGCAGTATTTT. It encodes CASSLGSGTDTQYF. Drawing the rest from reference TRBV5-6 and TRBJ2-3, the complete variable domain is DAGVTQSPTHLIKTRGQQVTLRCSPKSGHDTVSWYQQALGQGPQFIFQYYEEEERQRGNFPDRFSGHQFPNYSSELNVNALLLGDSALYLCASSLGSGTDTQYFGPGTRLTVL.

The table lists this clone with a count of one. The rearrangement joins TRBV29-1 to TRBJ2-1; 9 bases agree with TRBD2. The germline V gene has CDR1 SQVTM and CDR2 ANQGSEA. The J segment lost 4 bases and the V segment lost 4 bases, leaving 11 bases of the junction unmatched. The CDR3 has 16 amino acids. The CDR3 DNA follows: TGCAGCGTTGGGCCCCCTCTAGCGGGGTTGTACAATGAGCAGTTCTTC. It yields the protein CSVGPPLAGLYNEQFF.

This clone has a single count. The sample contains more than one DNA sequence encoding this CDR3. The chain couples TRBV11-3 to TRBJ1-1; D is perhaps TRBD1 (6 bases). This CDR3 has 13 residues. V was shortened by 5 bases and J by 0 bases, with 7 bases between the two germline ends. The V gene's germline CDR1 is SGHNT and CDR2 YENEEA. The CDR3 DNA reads TGTGCCAGCAGCCAGGGGTTGAACACTGAAGCTTTCTTT. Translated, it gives CASSQGLNTEAFF.

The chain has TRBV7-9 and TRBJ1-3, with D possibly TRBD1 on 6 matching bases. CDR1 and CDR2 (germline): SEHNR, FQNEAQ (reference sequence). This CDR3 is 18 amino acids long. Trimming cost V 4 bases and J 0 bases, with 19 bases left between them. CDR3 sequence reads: CASSSLWGQGPSGNTIYF. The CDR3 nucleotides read TGTGCCAGCAGCTCTCTTTGGGGGCAGGGCCCCTCTGGAAACACCATATATTTT.

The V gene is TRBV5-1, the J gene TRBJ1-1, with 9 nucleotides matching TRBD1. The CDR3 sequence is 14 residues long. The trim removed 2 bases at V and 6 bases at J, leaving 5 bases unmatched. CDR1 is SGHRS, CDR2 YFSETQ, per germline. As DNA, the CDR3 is TGCGCCAGCAGCTTACAGGGGGCTGACGCTGAAGCTTTCTTT. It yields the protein CASSLQGADAEAFF.

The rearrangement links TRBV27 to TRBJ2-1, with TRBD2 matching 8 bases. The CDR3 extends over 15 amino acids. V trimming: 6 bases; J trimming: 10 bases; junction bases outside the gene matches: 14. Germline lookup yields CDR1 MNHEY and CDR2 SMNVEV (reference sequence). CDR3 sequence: CASRPLAGRGLEQFF. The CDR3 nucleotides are TGTGCCAGCAGACCGCTAGCGGGTCGAGGCCTGGAGCAGTTCTTC.

CDR3 in amino acids: CASSIGESRLGELFF. In DNA, the CDR3 is TGTGCCAGTAGTATAGGGGAGAGTCGGCTCGGGGAGCTGTTTTTT. V usage is TRBV19 and J usage is TRBJ2-2; tentative D call: TRBD2 (5 bases). CDR3 length: 15 residues. V shed 1 base and J shed 7 bases, with 13 bases lying between them. Germline values: CDR1 LNHDA, CDR2 SQIVND (reference sequence).

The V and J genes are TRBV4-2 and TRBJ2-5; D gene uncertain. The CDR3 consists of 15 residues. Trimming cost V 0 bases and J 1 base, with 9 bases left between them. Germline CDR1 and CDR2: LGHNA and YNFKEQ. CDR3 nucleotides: TGTGCCAGCAGCCAAGATCGCCTAACCCAAGAGACCCAGTACTTC. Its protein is CASSQDRLTQETQYF.

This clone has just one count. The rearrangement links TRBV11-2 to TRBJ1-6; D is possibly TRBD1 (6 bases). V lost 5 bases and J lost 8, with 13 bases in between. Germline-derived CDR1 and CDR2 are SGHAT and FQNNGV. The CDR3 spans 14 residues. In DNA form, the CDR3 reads TGTGCCAGCAGCCCCGGACAGAGAGATTCACCCCTCCACTTT. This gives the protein CASSPGQRDSPLHF.

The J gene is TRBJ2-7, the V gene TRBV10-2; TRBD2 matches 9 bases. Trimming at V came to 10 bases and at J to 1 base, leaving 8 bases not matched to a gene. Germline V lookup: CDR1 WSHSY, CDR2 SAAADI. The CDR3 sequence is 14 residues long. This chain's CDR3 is CATYALAGSYEQYF. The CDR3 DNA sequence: TGCGCCACCTACGCACTAGCGGGTTCCTACGAGCAGTACTTC.

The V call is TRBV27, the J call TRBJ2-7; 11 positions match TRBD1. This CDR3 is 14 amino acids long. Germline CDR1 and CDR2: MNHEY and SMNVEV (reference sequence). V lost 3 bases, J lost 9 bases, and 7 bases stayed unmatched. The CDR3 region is CASSFGDRGFGQYF. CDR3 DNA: TGTGCCAGCAGTTTTGGGGACAGGGGGTTCGGGCAGTACTTC.